This T cell receptor (beta chain) emerged from a study of blood T cell repertoires in COVID-19 (TCRdb year 2020). In terms of the full investigation: Samples covering the acute and convalescent phases of COVID-19 were provided by collaborators in the United States, Italy and Spain. The prospective study material was composed of cDNA or gDNA derived from T cells, B-cell-depleted T cells, or PBMCs. Deeply sampled blood TCRbeta repertoires from subjects exposed to, actively infected with, or recovered from COVID-19 were included in the dataset. The repertoires were released in a freely available public database intended as a resource for research on the immune response to SARS-CoV-2. The samples were drawn from the first 160 participants of the ongoing ImmuneRACE study and from 1,200 or so subjects provided by 6 global collaborators. The sample metadata nearly always contained a de-identified subject ID, COVID-19 status, age in years and sex. HLA class I and class II types, where available, came from metadata supplied by the sample provider rather than from assay-based typing. General conclusions and limits of the study: How much clinical and demographic metadata was included differed by source and by participant, and the metadata was provided uncurated.

Including the terminal cysteine and phenylalanine, the CDR3 comprises 16 residues. Only CDR3 DNA remains: 48 bases, in frame from the first base. From a lookup of the germline V gene, CDR1 and CDR2 are MGHRA and YSYEKL. Cut back by 0 bases and 5 bases, the V and J ends lie 16 bases apart. Each collaborating institution followed its own protocols to collect whole blood in K2EDTA tubes. Collaborator samples were shipped for TCRbeta analysis as frozen whole blood, isolated PBMCs, or DNA extracted from either sample type. TCRbeta CDR3 regions were amplified from genomic DNA by means of the immunoSEQ Assay, a bias-controlled multiplex PCR. In the original analysis: Nucleated cell counts per sample were estimated from amplification of reference gene primers within the assay. To quantify the absolute abundance of each unique TCRbeta CDR3 rearrangement, sequence reads were collapsed and filtered. For each sample, productive Simpson clonality was calculated as the square root of Simpson's diversity index across productive rearrangements. Imported from immuneACCESS, the table was reduced by TCRdb to in-frame sequences with V and J called. These copies leave out some clones; in studies compared against another copy, an unresolved V gene accounts for under half, and the cause of the remainder is not known. V and J calls and clone size are copied from that table; D and trimming were computed from the DNA. In all, the sample holds 57,000 or so clones, and approximately 80% of those were seen once. The top ten hold 15% to 20% of the sample.

Points on this clone: The antigen this receptor binds is unknown. Qualities for individual bases were not recorded, and no much larger clone is one base off.

Material for sequencing was peripheral blood. This sequence uses TRBV4-1 and TRBJ1-2, and possibly TRBD1, on 5 matching bases. This clonotype originated in a man aged 55 to 69 with acute or convalescent COVID-19. The base sequence is TGCGCCAGCAGCCAAGATCGCAGCACAGGCTTGTATGGCTACACCTTC. This translates into CASSQDRSTGLYGYTF.